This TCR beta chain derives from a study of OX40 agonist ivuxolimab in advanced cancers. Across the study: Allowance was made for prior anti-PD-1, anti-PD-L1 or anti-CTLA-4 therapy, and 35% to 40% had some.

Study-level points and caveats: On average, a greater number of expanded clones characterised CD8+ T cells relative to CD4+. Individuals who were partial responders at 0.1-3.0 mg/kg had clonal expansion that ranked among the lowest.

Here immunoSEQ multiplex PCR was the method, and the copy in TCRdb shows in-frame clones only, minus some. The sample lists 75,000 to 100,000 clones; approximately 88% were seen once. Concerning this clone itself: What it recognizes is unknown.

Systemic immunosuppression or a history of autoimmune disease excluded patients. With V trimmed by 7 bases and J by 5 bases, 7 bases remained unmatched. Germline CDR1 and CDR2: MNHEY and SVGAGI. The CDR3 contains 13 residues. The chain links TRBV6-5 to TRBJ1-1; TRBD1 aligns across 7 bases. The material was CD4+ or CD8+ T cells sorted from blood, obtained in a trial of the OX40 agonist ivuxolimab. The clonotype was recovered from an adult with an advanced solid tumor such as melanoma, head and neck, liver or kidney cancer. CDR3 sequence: CASTRGPVTEAFF. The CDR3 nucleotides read TGTGCCAGCACTAGGGGGCCGGTGACTGAAGCTTTCTTT.